The clone carrying this T cell receptor (beta chain) showed up many times. Its target is not known. This entry belongs to a study of CD8+CD57+ T cells in acquired aplastic anemia. About the study: DNA recovered from sorted CD4+ and CD8+ cells had a mean of about 3 ug. Where healthy donors were concerned, CD4+ cells averaged approximately 11 million reads.

General study findings and limits: Comparison of patients with controls identified around 30 shared CD8+ CDR3 sequences.

TCR beta VDJ and CDR3 profiles were obtained from a genomic DNA template. Each CDR3 protein gets one entry after TCRdb re-called the reads with MiXCR. This sample has around 170,000 distinct CDR3 sequences, with about 60% found just once. Sequencing was done on a sample of sorted CD4+, CD8+, or CD8+CD57+ T cells (not recorded which) from PBMCs. This receptor was obtained from a human donor in good health.

CDR3 nucleotide sequence: TGCAGCGTGAGGATTATCACAGATACGCAGTATTTT. It yields the protein CSVRIITDTQYF. The V gene is TRBV29-1, the J gene TRBJ2-3, with D hard to call. With 6 bases removed from V and 2 bases from J, the gap between germline ends came to 9 bases. Germline V CDR1 and CDR2: SQVTM, ANQGSEA. The CDR3 extends over 12 amino acids.